This T cell receptor beta chain appears in the sequencing data of a study of cytomegalovirus exposure and HLA in healthy donors (dated by TCRdb to 2017 to 2019). Looking at the study overall: An earlier analysis of approximately 640 of the donors reported 250 to 300 Gb of sequence data and some 120 million unique TCR beta sequences from roughly 200 million T cells. About 300 gigabases of sequencing data and around 87 million unique TCR sequences were included in an early release covering several hundred HLA-typed donors. Of the approximately 400 genotyped donors, 75% to 85% were placed in the genetic ancestry cluster associated with self-reported Caucasian donors. The study aimed to test whether signatures of past pathogen exposure could be identified by cataloging public T cell receptors. Using immunosequencing, the study profiled T cell repertoires from 666 subjects and related those repertoires to cytomegalovirus serostatus. A separate validation cohort of roughly 110 different subjects was used in addition to the approximately 610-subject first cohort. To predict cytomegalovirus infection status, the study brought together high-throughput TCR immunosequencing, statistical association of individual TCRs with disease status, and machine learning. A later analysis re-examined previously published TCR beta repertoires from more than 550 donors and added high-resolution HLA genotyping to investigate patterns of TCR occurrence. The later analysis used no new phenotypic data to find candidate immune exposures, relying instead on TCR beta sequences and their occurrence across donors. An earlier analysis of several hundred of the donors applied high-throughput TCR beta sequencing to assess whether each TCR beta V gene segment acted as functional or pseudogenic. Alongside the repertoire data, information on donor age, sex, ethnicity and CMV serostatus was compiled. In a later genetic analysis, genome-wide SNP genotypes for about three fifths of the 666 donors were used, and that subset was treated as a discovery cohort. Every discovery cohort repertoire had been produced on one sequencing platform. HLA typing included class I and class II loci at four-digit resolution. The number of typed donors differed by locus: roughly 620-630 for A, B, C, DRB1 and DQB1; 522 for DQA1; fewer than 610 for DPA1; and 400 to 480 for DPB1. A few DR-DQ haplotypes were treated as single units for association and clustering because of strong linkage in the cohort. On average, roughly 250,000 unique TCR beta nucleotide sequences were sequenced per donor among 398 genotyped donors of the cohort, with 15% to 20% of those sequences being non-productive. Here is what the overall study found, with its caveats: Correlated functional status among segregating V segments might reflect linkage disequilibrium, but an unknown experimental factor could not be ruled out. In an earlier analysis of roughly 500 of the donors, most TCR beta V segments appeared in productive rearrangements about 87% or about 30% of the time, broadly matching IMGT annotations. The cohort was sequenced for TCR beta chains only, and without alpha or paired-chain data the features that could be detected were limited. An association between a missense DCLRE1C variant and V-gene and J-gene trimming of TCR beta chains was found in a later genetic analysis and replicated in an independent cohort. In a later genetic analysis, fewer N-insertions in productive TCRs were reported among donors in an Asian-associated ancestry cluster than the roughly 700-donor mean. According to a later analysis, most CMV-associated TCR beta chains appeared to be HLA-restricted, and the HLA associations seemed to be driven largely by CMV exposure. The authors suggested that the approach could potentially be generalized to other disease states and immunological phenotypes. Because counts were too low, about 15 rarely observed V segments, including chromosome 9 orphons, were left out of the earlier analysis of a few hundred of the donors. A later analysis found that HLA-associated TCR beta chains were more clonally expanded and had lower generation probabilities than equally common non-associated chains. At a false discovery rate of 0.05, a later analysis linked under 20,000 TCR beta sequences to specific HLA alleles. While some public TCRs were present in many individuals, most TCR sequences turned up only very rarely across donors. HLA typing was unavailable for some donors at each locus, so association tests used only the typed subset. The 87-base-pair reads could not distinguish some IMGT-functional V segments, including TRBV6-2 and TRBV6-3, so those segments were excluded. A cluster of highly shared sequence variants was judged likely to represent a technical artifact of the sequencing pipeline. The classifier was reported to diagnose cytomegalovirus status with high specificity and sensitivity in both the original and validation cohorts. In a later analysis, the rate of TCR association differed among HLA loci, with DRB1 alleles having the most associated TCRs and HLA-C alleles having the fewest. Sequencing depth was assumed to be roughly uniform across donors in the presence/absence analyses, though that assumption may not hold. A few of the identified cytomegalovirus-associated TCR beta chains were confirmed in vitro to be specific for cytomegalovirus antigens. In the study, around 160 TCR beta chains were listed as associated with cytomegalovirus. In a later analysis, several top co-occurrence clusters were reported to appear linked to parvovirus B19, influenza, CMV and Epstein-Barr virus. The only immune exposure information available for the cohort was CMV serostatus. Strong co-occurrence of HLA alleles, especially DR and DQ, made assigning TCR associations to individual alleles difficult. A further reported finding was that TCR beta sequences accurately predicted the HLA-A and HLA-B alleles for most subjects in the first cohort.

The library was obtained by the immunoSEQ multiplex PCR assay. The multiplex PCR relied on a mix of 60 forward primers for TCR Vbeta segments and 13 reverse primers for TCR Jbeta segments. The CDR3 region of rearranged TCR beta genes was amplified from genomic DNA by a multiplex PCR assay. Amplified TCR beta libraries were sequenced as 87-base-pair reads on the Illumina HiSeq System. Per the source publication's procedure: A later analysis counted tens of millions of unique TCR beta chains across the 666 repertoires, and 10 million to 11 million of these chains were shared by at least two donors. To remove PCR and sequencing errors, raw reads were error-corrected and collapsed into unique sequences using a nearest-neighbor algorithm that merged closely related sequences. To assign V, D and J gene segments, CDR3 sequences were aligned to IMGT reference sequences. For a sequence to be retained, a match of at least six nucleotides was required to both a V gene segment and a J gene segment. Rearrangements were classified as productive when the CDR3 lacked stop codons and remained in frame with V and J, and all other rearrangements were classified as non-productive. CDR3 was defined according to IMGT convention as the region running from the second conserved V-encoded cysteine to the conserved J-encoded phenylalanine. The earlier analysis of a few hundred of the donors excluded sequences that lacked an unambiguous match to a single V gene segment. In an earlier analysis of 500 to 750 of the donors, V segments were called functional above 56.7% productive rearrangements and were called segregating when the between-donor standard deviation exceeded 5%. A statistical classification framework was built to diagnose cytomegalovirus status from the catalog of TCR beta chain sequences. A later analysis assigned V and J genes by comparing TCR nucleotide sequences with IMGT/GENE-DB human TR gene sequences. The TCRdist pipeline was used in a later analysis to assign CDR3 sequences and most-parsimonious VDJ recombination scenarios. In a later analysis, every TCR beta chain was defined by the combination of its CDR3 amino acid sequence and its V-gene family, and reads without a unique V-gene family were dropped. A later analysis removed several hundred highly shared, low-generation-probability nucleotide sequences to deal with suspected cross-contamination and a sequencing artifact. In a later analysis, a clonal expansion index for each public chain was calculated from normalized within-repertoire ranks of inferred template counts. In a later analysis, generation probabilities were computed with a VDJ recombination model fitted to out-of-frame rearrangements, and the resulting probabilities were checked against IGoR. In a later analysis, TCR-TCR, TCR-HLA and TCR-CMV co-occurrence was scored with hypergeometric tests, and a repertoire-size bias correction was applied to TCR pairs. False discovery rates were estimated in a later analysis by permuting HLA or CMV assignments 20 times. In a later analysis, co-occurring TCRs were grouped using DBSCAN, and TCRdist sequence similarity was added for clustering within HLA-allele-positive subsets. For co-occurrence clustering, repertoires with fewer than 30,000 or more than 120,000 public chains were excluded, along with a handful of repertoires with anomalous nucleotide sharing. TCRdb's version of the immuneACCESS table is confined to in-frame rearrangements and falls short of the full clone set. An unresolved V gene accounts for under half of the shortfall where checked; the remainder is of unknown origin. V and J calls and clone size are those listed in that table; D and trimming were worked out from the DNA. In this sample the table shows 150,000 to 200,000 clones, about 70% of which occur a single time. The top ten clonotypes cover less than 11% of the sample.

The cohort was made up of around 720 healthy bone marrow donors. Cohort members were all nominally healthy when sampled, although unrecorded immune exposures were likely present. The donor was CMV seropositive and was included in the group of approximately 300 seropositive cohort members. Each donor provided a peripheral blood sample, and peripheral blood mononuclear cells were used for TCR beta sequencing. Genomic DNA was extracted from the blood cell samples with the Qiagen DNeasy Blood Extraction Kit. To note about this clone: Its antigen is currently not known. The record has no base qualities; no much larger clone is one base away.

The CDR3, from cysteine to phenylalanine, totals 13 residues. Only the CDR3 DNA is retained, 39 bases long and in frame from the first base. CDR1 and CDR2, per the germline V gene, are MRHNA and SNTAGT. The germline ends are 8 bases apart after V is trimmed by 3 bases and J by 5 bases. The sequence was obtained from a man under 40 in good health and CMV-seropositive. The material sequenced was PBMCs. This chain joins TRBV6-4 to TRBJ1-5, with an unclear D gene assignment. The CDR3 is CASSEQADQPQHF. DNA sequence: TGTGCCAGCAGTGAGCAGGCAGATCAGCCCCAGCATTTT.